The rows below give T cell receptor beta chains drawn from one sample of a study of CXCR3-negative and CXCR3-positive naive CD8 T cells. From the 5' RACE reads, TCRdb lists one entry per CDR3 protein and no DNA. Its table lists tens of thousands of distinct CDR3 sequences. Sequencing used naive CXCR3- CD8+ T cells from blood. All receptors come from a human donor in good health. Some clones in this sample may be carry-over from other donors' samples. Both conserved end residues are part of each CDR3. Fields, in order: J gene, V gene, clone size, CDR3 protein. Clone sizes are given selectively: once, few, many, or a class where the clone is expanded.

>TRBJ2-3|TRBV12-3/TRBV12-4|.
CASRGEDPDTQYF
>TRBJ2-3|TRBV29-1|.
CSVVARGTWMHTQYF
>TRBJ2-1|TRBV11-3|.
CASSPGSLVNEQFF
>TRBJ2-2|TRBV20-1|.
CSAIQGPNTGELFF
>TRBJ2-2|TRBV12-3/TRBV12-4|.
CASIPSVDRNTGELFF
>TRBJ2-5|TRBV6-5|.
CASSYSKLETQYF
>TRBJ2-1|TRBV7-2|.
CASTPVPAGGYNEQFF
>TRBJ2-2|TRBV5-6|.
CASSPPASGRSGELFF
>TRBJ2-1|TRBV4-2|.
CASSQGGTYNEQFF
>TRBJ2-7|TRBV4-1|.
CASSRSGTGTYEQYF
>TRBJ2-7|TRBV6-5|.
CASSPEAAGYSYEQYF
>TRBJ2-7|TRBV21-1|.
CASRYRRAHYEQYF
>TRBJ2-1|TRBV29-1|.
CSAEPHSSSYNEQFF
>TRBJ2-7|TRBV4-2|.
CASSQGPASSSYEQYF
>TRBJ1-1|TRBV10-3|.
CAAQGPVDTEAFF
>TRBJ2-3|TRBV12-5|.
CASGSIAGERTDTQYF
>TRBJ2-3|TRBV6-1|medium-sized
CASSESPRLANTDTQYF
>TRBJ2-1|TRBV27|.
CASSSGSRPPYNEQFF
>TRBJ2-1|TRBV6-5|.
CASSYTGAYNEQFF
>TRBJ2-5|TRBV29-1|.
CSVVAWGKQETQYF
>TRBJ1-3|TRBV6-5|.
CASSYFGTAASGNTIYF
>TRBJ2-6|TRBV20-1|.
CSGGPLGGANVLTF
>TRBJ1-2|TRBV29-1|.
CSTRGIYGYTF
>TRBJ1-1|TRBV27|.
CASTLTQGARTEAFF
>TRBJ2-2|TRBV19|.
CASSRDPGDGELFF
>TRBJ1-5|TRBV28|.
CASSTPDRVPEPQHF